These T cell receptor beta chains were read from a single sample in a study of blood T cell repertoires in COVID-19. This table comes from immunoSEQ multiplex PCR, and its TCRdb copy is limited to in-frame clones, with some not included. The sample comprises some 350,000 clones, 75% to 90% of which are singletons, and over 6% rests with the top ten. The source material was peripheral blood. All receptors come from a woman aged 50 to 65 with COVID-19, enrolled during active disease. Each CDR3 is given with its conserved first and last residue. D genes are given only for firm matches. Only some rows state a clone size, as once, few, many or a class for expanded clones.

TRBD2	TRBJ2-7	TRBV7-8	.	TGTGCCAGCAGCCCAGGGGGACTAGCGGGAACCTACGAGCAGTACTTC	CASSPGGLAGTYEQYF
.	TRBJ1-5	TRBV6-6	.	TGTGCCAGCGTACAGGGCAATCAGCCCCAGCATTTT	CASVQGNQPQHF
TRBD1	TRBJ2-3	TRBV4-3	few	TGCGCCAGCAGCCAACTGACAGGGGGTCCAGATACGCAGTATTTT	CASSQLTGGPDTQYF
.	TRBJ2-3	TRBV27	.	TGTGCCAGCAGTTTAGGGGTCGGGGGAGGCACAGATACGCAGTATTTT	CASSLGVGGGTDTQYF
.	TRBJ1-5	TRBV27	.	TGTGCCAGCAGTTTATTCATCTCCGGGGATGGCAATCAGCCCCAGCATTTT	CASSLFISGDGNQPQHF
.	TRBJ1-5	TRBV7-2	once	TGTGCCAGCAGCTTCGGGGAGGGAGCGCAGCCCCAGCATTTT	CASSFGEGAQPQHF
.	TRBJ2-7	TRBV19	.	TGTGCCAGTAGTAATCCCACTAGTTCCTACGAGCAGTACTTC	CASSNPTSSYEQYF
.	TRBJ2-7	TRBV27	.	TGTGCCAGCACGGGGTTATCCTACGAGCAGTACTTC	CASTGLSYEQYF
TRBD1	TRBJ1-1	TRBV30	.	TGTGCCTGGAGGGAGACAGGGTCAGGCACTGAAGCTTTCTTT	CAWRETGSGTEAFF
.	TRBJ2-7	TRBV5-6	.	TGTGCCAGCAGCTTGGCCCGCGAGCAGTACTTC	CASSLAREQYF
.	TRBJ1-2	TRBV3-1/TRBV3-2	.	TGTGCCAGCAGCCTTTTCAAAAGTGAAGCCTATGGCTACACCTTC	CASSLFKSEAYGYTF
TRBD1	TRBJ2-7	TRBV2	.	TGTGCCAGCAGCCCCTGGGGGACAGGGGTAAGCTCCTACGAGCAGTACTTC	CASSPWGTGVSSYEQYF
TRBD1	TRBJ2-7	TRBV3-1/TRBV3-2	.	TGTGCCAGCAGCCAGACAGGGGGTCCCTACGAGCAGTACTTC	CASSQTGGPYEQYF
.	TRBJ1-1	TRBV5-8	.	TGTGCCAGCAGCTTGCGGGGGGCCCGGCGCACTGAAGCTTTCTTT	CASSLRGARRTEAFF
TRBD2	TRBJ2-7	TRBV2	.	TGTGCCAGCAGTGAGCCACTAGCGGGAGACGTCTACGAGCAGTACTTC	CASSEPLAGDVYEQYF
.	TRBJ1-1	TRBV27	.	TGTGCCAGCAGTTTCCGGCAGGGTGAAGCTTTCTTT	CASSFRQGEAFF
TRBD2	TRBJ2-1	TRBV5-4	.	TGTGCCAGCAGCATCGGGACTAGTAACTACAATGAGCAGTTCTTC	CASSIGTSNYNEQFF
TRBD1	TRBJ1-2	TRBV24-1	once	TGTGCCACCAGTGCTGGGACAGGCTATGGCTACACCTTC	CATSAGTGYGYTF
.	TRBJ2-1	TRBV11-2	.	TGTGCCAGCAGCTTAGAATCTTACAATGAGCAGTTCTTC	CASSLESYNEQFF
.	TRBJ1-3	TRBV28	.	TGTGCCAGCAGGGGAGCTTTAGGGGGAATCTCTGGAAACACCATATATTTT	CASRGALGGISGNTIYF